This is a list of T cell receptor beta chains from one sample in a study of OX40 agonist ivuxolimab in advanced cancers. Profiling relied on immunoSEQ multiplex PCR, and the TCRdb table lists in-frame clones only, not all of them. The sample gives under 85,000 clones, about 89% of which show up once; around 0.56% is in the top ten. This material consisted of CD4+ or CD8+ T cells sorted from blood, taken in a trial of the OX40 agonist ivuxolimab. Receptors were obtained from an adult with an advanced solid tumor such as melanoma, head and neck, liver or kidney cancer. The CDR3 runs from the conserved cysteine through the conserved F or W. D genes are given only for firm matches. Clone size is shown for a subset of rows, as once, few, many or a class of expanded clone.

TRBD2	TRBJ2-5	TRBV7-6	NA	TGTGCCAGCAGCTTAGAGCCCGGGGGGGCGGAGACCCAGTACTTC	CASSLEPGGAETQYF
NA	TRBJ1-2	TRBV28	NA	TGTGCCAGCAGTTTAAACGGCTTGAACTATGGCTACACCTTC	CASSLNGLNYGYTF
TRBD2	TRBJ2-5	TRBV5-6	NA	TGTGCCAGCAGCATGGGACTAGCGGGGTGGGTGACCCAGTACTTC	CASSMGLAGWVTQYF
TRBD1	TRBJ2-1	TRBV5-6	NA	TGTGCCAGCAGCTTCGGACAGGGCAATGAGCAGTTCTTC	CASSFGQGNEQFF
NA	TRBJ1-4	TRBV5-8	NA	TGTGCCAGCAGCAATGTCCGAGGATTGAATAATGAAAAACTGTTTTTT	CASSNVRGLNNEKLFF
TRBD1	TRBJ2-4	TRBV28	once	TGTGCCAGCAGTTCCGCCGGGACAGGGGGGAACATTCAGTACTTC	CASSSAGTGGNIQYF
NA	TRBJ1-5	TRBV19	NA	TGTGCCAGTAGTGTCGGTGGTATTCGCAATCAGCCCCAGCATTTT	CASSVGGIRNQPQHF
NA	TRBJ2-3	TRBV6-5	once	TGTGCCAGCAGTTACGGCGGAGGTACAGATACGCAGTATTTT	CASSYGGGTDTQYF
NA	TRBJ2-5	TRBV6-5	NA	TGTGCCAGCAGTTACTCGAGGGTAGTAGCCGGAGAGACCCAGTACTTC	CASSYSRVVAGETQYF
NA	TRBJ1-6	TRBV10-3	NA	TGTGCCATCAGTGAGCCGACGAGGGGTTCACCCCTCCACTTT	CAISEPTRGSPLHF
NA	TRBJ1-1	TRBV4-3	few	TGCGCCAGCAGCCAAGTGAGGACTACTGAAGCTTTCTTT	CASSQVRTTEAFF
NA	TRBJ2-2	TRBV5-4	NA	TGTGCCAGCAGCACCGGACATTCCGACACCGGGGAGCTGTTTTTT	CASSTGHSDTGELFF
NA	TRBJ2-2	TRBV18	NA	TGTGCCAGCTCGGGACACACCGGGGAGCTGTTTTTT	CASSGHTGELFF
NA	TRBJ2-2	TRBV30	NA	TGTGCCTGGTCCCGAGGGACCGGGGAGCTGTTTTTT	CAWSRGTGELFF
TRBD1	TRBJ1-5	TRBV2	once	TGTGCCAGCATGAACAGGGGGAATCAGCCCCAGCATTTT	CASMNRGNQPQHF
NA	TRBJ1-2	TRBV6-6	NA	TGTGCCACCACCCGAACGGGGGGCGCTTATGGCTACACCTTC	CATTRTGGAYGYTF
NA	TRBJ1-1	TRBV5-1	NA	TGCGCCAGCAGCTTGGAAACAGGGCGGGCGGCTGAAGCTTTCTTT	CASSLETGRAAEAFF
NA	TRBJ2-2	TRBV30	NA	TGTGCCTGGAGTAAGGTAGCCGGCACCGGGGAGCTGTTTTTT	CAWSKVAGTGELFF
NA	TRBJ2-6	TRBV5-8	NA	TGTGCCAGCAGCTTGGCATCGGGGGCGGGGGCCAACGTCCTGACTTTC	CASSLASGAGANVLTF
TRBD2	TRBJ2-1	TRBV5-4	NA	TGTGCCAGCAGCATACTAGCGGGAAGGTACAATGAGCAGTTCTTC	CASSILAGRYNEQFF
TRBD1	TRBJ1-3	TRBV5-4	few	TGTGCCACGAGGGGGCCGAGCTCTGGAAACACCATATATTTT	CATRGPSSGNTIYF
NA	TRBJ2-3	TRBV7-2	NA	TGTGCCAGCAGCCCGAGCGGGTTCACAGATACGCAGTATTTT	CASSPSGFTDTQYF
TRBD2	TRBJ2-3	TRBV6-5	few	TGTGCCAGCAGCATCGGACTAGCGGGAGATACGCAGTATTTT	CASSIGLAGDTQYF
TRBD1	TRBJ2-7	TRBV9	NA	TGTGCCAGCAGCGTAGGAAGGGACAGGGTCTACGAGCAGTACTTC	CASSVGRDRVYEQYF
NA	TRBJ1-1	TRBV2	NA	TGTGCCAGCACCGAGCTGGGGGCGGGCACTGAAGCTTTCTTT	CASTELGAGTEAFF
TRBD1	TRBJ2-2	TRBV5-1	NA	TGCGCCAGCAGCCGGACAGGGGACACCGGGGAGCTGTTTTTT	CASSRTGDTGELFF
NA	TRBJ1-2	TRBV19	NA	TGTGCCAGTGCACTGGGCTTTAACTATGGCTACACCTTC	CASALGFNYGYTF
NA	TRBJ2-1	TRBV19	NA	TGTGCCAGTAGTATAGTGGGGATTTCCACCTACAATGAGCAGTTCTTC	CASSIVGISTYNEQFF
TRBD2	TRBJ2-1	TRBV11-3	once	TGTGCCAGCAGCTCGAACCTAGCGGGAGGGCCGGAGCAGTTCTTC	CASSSNLAGGPEQFF
TRBD1	TRBJ2-5	TRBV7-2	NA	TGTGCCAGCACAGAGGAGACAGGGTCGGAGACCCAGTACTTC	CASTEETGSETQYF
NA	TRBJ2-1	TRBV7-9	NA	TGTGCCAGCAGCTTAGAGAGTTTAATAGGATCAAGGTGGTTCTTC	CASSLESLIGSRWFF
NA	TRBJ1-3	TRBV15	NA	TGTGCCACCAGCAGAGACAGGAGCTCTGGAAACACCATATATTTT	CATSRDRSSGNTIYF
NA	TRBJ2-7	TRBV29-1	NA	TGCAGCGTTGAGGGGAACGATGACTACGAGCAGTACTTC	CSVEGNDDYEQYF
NA	TRBJ1-3	TRBV5-1	NA	TGCGCCAGCAGCTTGGGAGGCGGCGGAAACACCATATATTTT	CASSLGGGGNTIYF
NA	TRBJ2-7	TRBV30	NA	TGTGCCTGGAGTGTCGCCAGATCCTACGAGCAGTACTTC	CAWSVARSYEQYF
NA	TRBJ1-2	TRBV6-4	NA	TGTGCCAGCAGTGACTCGAGGGACGCTAACTACTATGGCTACACCTTC	CASSDSRDANYYGYTF
NA	TRBJ1-4	TRBV11-2	NA	TGTGCCAGCAGCCGGGGACTACCAAATGAAAAACTGTTTTTT	CASSRGLPNEKLFF
NA	TRBJ2-7	TRBV18	NA	TGTGCCAGCTCACTTCGTCGAGACTCCTACGAGCAGTACTTC	CASSLRRDSYEQYF
TRBD1	TRBJ2-7	TRBV5-4	NA	TGTGCCAGCAGCGCCGTGACAGGGGGACCCTACGAGCAGTACTTC	CASSAVTGGPYEQYF
NA	TRBJ1-2	TRBV18	few	TGTGCCAGCTCTCCCCTGGGGGGCAGGGACTATGGCTACACCTTC	CASSPLGGRDYGYTF
NA	TRBJ2-5	TRBV18	NA	TGTGCCAGCTCAAGGTACCAAGAGACCCAGTACTTC	CASSRYQETQYF
NA	TRBJ2-2	TRBV2	NA	TGTGCCAGCAGTGACCACAGGAGCCCGAACACCGGGGAGCTGTTTTTT	CASSDHRSPNTGELFF
TRBD1	TRBJ1-1	TRBV6-1	once	TGTGCCAGCAGTGAAAGGGGGCTCACTGAAGCTTTCTTT	CASSERGLTEAFF
TRBD2	TRBJ2-7	TRBV10-2	NA	TGCGCCAGCAGGGGACTAGCGGGTGGCTACGAGCAGTACTTC	CASRGLAGGYEQYF
NA	TRBJ2-7	TRBV21-1	NA	TGTGCCAGCAGCAAGTATTTTAAGGACAGGAAAGCCGAGCAGTACTTC	CASSKYFKDRKAEQYF
TRBD1	TRBJ1-1	TRBV29-1	NA	TGCAGCGTAACCGACAGGGCCGCTTTCTTT	CSVTDRAAFF
NA	TRBJ2-7	TRBV6-1	NA	TGTGCCAGCACCCCTAGGGGACCTGTCTACGAGCAGTACTTC	CASTPRGPVYEQYF
TRBD1	TRBJ2-1	TRBV6-6	NA	TGTGCCAGCAGCCAGGGGGCGTTTTATGAGCAGTTCTTC	CASSQGAFYEQFF
NA	TRBJ1-6	TRBV23-1	NA	TGCGCCAGCACTTACAGGGTACGGGATAATTCACCCCTCCACTTT	CASTYRVRDNSPLHF
NA	TRBJ2-7	TRBV9	NA	TGTGCCAGCAGCGAAGGGACATCCGGCCCCTACGAGCAGTACTTC	CASSEGTSGPYEQYF
NA	TRBJ2-7	TRBV6-5	NA	TGTGCCAGCAGTTACGCACCAGGGTTCTACGAGCAGTACTTC	CASSYAPGFYEQYF